This T cell receptor beta chain was profiled in a study of post-analysis software for immune sequencing data. General study results and limits: F-measure co-clustering was strong for batch-matched samples. Among several TRBV segments more frequent in patients than controls were TRBV5-6, TRBV5-1 and TRBV20-1. Those with multiple sclerosis, the patient group, showed significantly lower normalized Chao1 diversity than controls.

Included in the TCR beta cDNA libraries were unique molecular identifiers. TCRdb redid the calling of the PCR reads with MiXCR, one entry per CDR3 protein. The sample lists roughly 870,000 distinct CDR3 sequences, approximately 57% occurring once. On this clonotype itself: Its antigen is unknown.

Trimming stripped 3 bases from V and 0 bases from J, with 13 bases between. The germline V gene encodes CDR1 MNHEY and CDR2 SMNVEV (reference sequence). The CDR3 consists of 16 residues. Specimen: blood. The receptor comes from a girl aged 10 to 17 with multiple sclerosis. The V and J genes are TRBV27 and TRBJ2-3; no firm D call. CDR3 DNA: TGTGCCAGCAGTTTCCATCGACCCCAGAGCACAGATACGCAGTATTTT. This sequence encodes CASSFHRPQSTDTQYF.